These T cell receptor beta chains were read from a single sample in a study of blood T cell repertoires in COVID-19. The data were produced by immunoSEQ multiplex PCR, yet TCRdb's version contains in-frame clones alone and is incomplete. This sample has roughly 230,000 clones, with nearly 90% found just once. Sequenced material: peripheral blood. All receptors derive from an older woman with COVID-19, enrolled during active disease. Each CDR3 is given with its conserved first and last residue. Fields, in order: clone size, V gene, J gene, D gene, CDR3 protein, CDR3 DNA. D genes are given only for firm matches. Some rows have no size entry. The others give once, few or many, or a class for an expanded clone.

clone size: -
V gene: TRBV19
J gene: TRBJ1-1
D gene: TRBD1
CDR3 protein: CASSIGGDRGNTEAFF
CDR3 DNA: TGTGCCAGTAGTATAGGCGGCGACAGGGGGAACACTGAAGCTTTCTTT

clone size: -
V gene: TRBV9
J gene: TRBJ2-1
D gene: TRBD1
CDR3 protein: CASSGNAGTGPYNEQFF
CDR3 DNA: TGTGCCAGCAGTGGAAATGCCGGGACAGGGCCGTACAATGAGCAGTTCTTC

clone size: -
V gene: TRBV5-5
J gene: TRBJ2-2
D gene: -
CDR3 protein: CASSFPGSGELFF
CDR3 DNA: TGTGCCAGCAGCTTCCCTGGGAGCGGGGAGCTGTTTTTT

clone size: once
V gene: TRBV4-2
J gene: TRBJ2-1
D gene: -
CDR3 protein: CASSPRTIGEQFF
CDR3 DNA: TGTGCCAGCAGCCCCCGAACTATCGGTGAGCAGTTCTTC

clone size: once
V gene: TRBV5-1
J gene: TRBJ1-1
D gene: TRBD1
CDR3 protein: CASSPLPTGDTEAFF
CDR3 DNA: TGCGCCAGCAGCCCATTACCGACAGGGGACACTGAAGCTTTCTTT

clone size: -
V gene: TRBV3-1/TRBV3-2
J gene: TRBJ2-7
D gene: TRBD1
CDR3 protein: CASSERTGIFYEQYF
CDR3 DNA: TGTGCCAGCAGCGAGCGGACAGGAATATTTTACGAGCAGTACTTC

clone size: -
V gene: TRBV5-5
J gene: TRBJ1-5
D gene: -
CDR3 protein: CASSLRAGDQPQHF
CDR3 DNA: TGTGCCAGCAGCTTGCGGGCAGGGGATCAGCCCCAGCATTTT

clone size: -
V gene: TRBV14
J gene: TRBJ2-1
D gene: TRBD2
CDR3 protein: CASSRGLAGDQFF
CDR3 DNA: TGTGCCAGCAGCCGCGGACTAGCGGGGGACCAGTTCTTC

clone size: -
V gene: TRBV21-1
J gene: TRBJ2-1
D gene: -
CDR3 protein: CASSKGPGLGMGHEQFF
CDR3 DNA: TGTGCCAGCAGCAAGGGGCCAGGGTTGGGGATGGGCCATGAGCAGTTCTTC

clone size: once
V gene: TRBV6-6
J gene: TRBJ1-6
D gene: TRBD1
CDR3 protein: CASSPGTASSYNSPLHF
CDR3 DNA: TGTGCCAGCAGTCCTGGGACAGCGAGCTCCTATAATTCACCCCTCCACTTT

clone size: -
V gene: TRBV7-9
J gene: TRBJ1-4
D gene: -
CDR3 protein: CASSYGGRATNEKLFF
CDR3 DNA: TGTGCCAGCAGCTACGGCGGTCGTGCAACTAATGAAAAACTGTTTTTT

clone size: -
V gene: TRBV19
J gene: TRBJ1-1
D gene: TRBD1
CDR3 protein: CASSFTGDTEAFF
CDR3 DNA: TGTGCCAGTAGTTTCACAGGGGACACTGAAGCTTTCTTT

clone size: -
V gene: TRBV7-9
J gene: TRBJ1-6
D gene: -
CDR3 protein: CASSLGPTDSPLHF
CDR3 DNA: TGTGCCAGCAGCCTGGGCCCCACCGATTCACCCCTCCACTTT

clone size: -
V gene: TRBV5-4
J gene: TRBJ1-4
D gene: TRBD1
CDR3 protein: CASSRGTGSDEKLFF
CDR3 DNA: TGTGCCAGCAGCCGGGGGACAGGGAGCGATGAAAAACTGTTTTTT

clone size: -
V gene: TRBV29-1
J gene: TRBJ2-3
D gene: -
CDR3 protein: CSVEAKSTDTQYF
CDR3 DNA: TGCAGCGTTGAGGCAAAAAGCACAGATACGCAGTATTTT

clone size: -
V gene: TRBV6-2/TRBV6-3
J gene: TRBJ2-7
D gene: TRBD1
CDR3 protein: CASSYRGGASPGEQYF
CDR3 DNA: TGTGCCAGCAGTTACAGAGGGGGCGCCTCTCCCGGCGAGCAGTACTTC

clone size: few
V gene: TRBV4-3
J gene: TRBJ1-1
D gene: TRBD1
CDR3 protein: CASSQETGAEAFF
CDR3 DNA: TGCGCCAGCAGCCAAGAGACAGGGGCTGAAGCTTTCTTT

clone size: -
V gene: TRBV19
J gene: TRBJ1-2
D gene: -
CDR3 protein: CASSPSAKPYGYTF
CDR3 DNA: TGTGCCAGTAGTCCCAGTGCAAAACCCTATGGCTACACCTTC

clone size: -
V gene: TRBV7-7
J gene: TRBJ2-2
D gene: -
CDR3 protein: CASSLQDVGELFF
CDR3 DNA: TGTGCTAGCAGCCTGCAGGATGTCGGGGAGCTGTTTTTT

clone size: -
V gene: TRBV27
J gene: TRBJ1-1
D gene: -
CDR3 protein: CASSLIEGAEAFF
CDR3 DNA: TGTGCCAGCAGTTTAATCGAGGGTGCTGAAGCTTTCTTT

clone size: -
V gene: TRBV7-6
J gene: TRBJ1-4
D gene: TRBD1
CDR3 protein: CASSLRQGVREKLFF
CDR3 DNA: TGTGCCAGCAGCTTACGACAGGGGGTCCGTGAAAAACTGTTTTTT

clone size: -
V gene: TRBV6-6
J gene: TRBJ1-5
D gene: -
CDR3 protein: CASSKRMGSNQPQHF
CDR3 DNA: TGTGCCAGCAGTAAGCGAATGGGTAGCAATCAGCCCCAGCATTTT

clone size: -
V gene: TRBV18
J gene: TRBJ1-3
D gene: -
CDR3 protein: CASSLPRTGSGNTIYF
CDR3 DNA: TGTGCCAGCTCATTGCCCCGAACAGGGAGTGGAAACACCATATATTTT

clone size: -
V gene: TRBV2
J gene: TRBJ2-3
D gene: TRBD1
CDR3 protein: CASQRTGLGDTQYF
CDR3 DNA: TGTGCCAGCCAAAGGACAGGACTGGGCGATACGCAGTATTTT

clone size: -
V gene: TRBV19
J gene: TRBJ2-7
D gene: TRBD2
CDR3 protein: CASSIDSKHVGEGNPYEQYF
CDR3 DNA: TGTGCCAGTAGTATCGATTCAAAGCATGTAGGGGAGGGGAATCCCTACGAGCAGTACTTC

clone size: -
V gene: TRBV9
J gene: TRBJ1-3
D gene: -
CDR3 protein: CASSVGPFEAGNTIYF
CDR3 DNA: TGTGCCAGCAGCGTAGGCCCTTTTGAGGCTGGAAACACCATATATTTT

clone size: -
V gene: TRBV18
J gene: TRBJ1-2
D gene: TRBD1
CDR3 protein: CASSLNRQGSYGYTF
CDR3 DNA: TGTGCCAGCTCACTAAACCGACAGGGCTCCTATGGCTACACCTTC